This entry lists 15 T cell receptor beta chains sequenced from one sample in a study of T cell responses to AZD1222 COVID-19 vaccine. This table comes from immunoSEQ multiplex PCR, and its TCRdb copy is limited to in-frame clones, with some not included. The sample lists approximately 85,000 clones; around 85% were seen once. The input for sequencing was peripheral blood, taken on day 0 of AZD1222 vaccination. These receptors all stem from an adult in good health.

This clone was found once. The CDR3 spells CASSIAGTTTYNEQFF. CDR3 coding DNA: TGCGCCAGCAGCATAGCCGGGACAACAACCTACAATGAGCAGTTCTTC. The chain carries TRBV5-1 and TRBJ2-1; a weak D match, TRBD1 (6 bases). V lost 4 bases and J 2 bases, leaving 16 bases between the germline ends. The CDR3 extends over 16 amino acids. Germline V gene lookup returns CDR1 SGHRS and CDR2 YFSETQ.

The V call is TRBV30, the J call TRBJ1-6; 8 bases map to TRBD1. Germline V lookup: CDR1 GTSNPN, CDR2 SVGIG (reference sequence). V shed 4 bases, J shed 1 base, and the junction held 6 bases outside the gene matches. The CDR3 contains 16 residues. CDR3 sequence: CAWNRQGSSYNSPLHF. The CDR3 DNA reads as TGTGCCTGGAACAGACAGGGGAGTTCCTATAATTCACCCCTCCACTTT.

This chain links TRBV7-9 with TRBJ2-2; a possible D gene is TRBD2 (6 bases). Germline V gene lookup returns CDR1 SEHNR and CDR2 FQNEAQ (reference sequence). The V gene lost 3 bases and the J gene lost 1 base, with 15 bases spanning the gap. This CDR3 region has 17 residues. CDR3 loop: CASSLGGRSGNTGELFF. The CDR3, as DNA: TGTGCCAGCAGCTTGGGGGGTAGAAGCGGGAACACCGGGGAGCTGTTTTTT.

The chain employs TRBV6-5 and TRBJ1-4; D is perhaps TRBD1 (5 bases). The CDR3 sequence is 14 residues long. Germline V gene data show CDR1 as MNHEY and CDR2 as SVGAGI. The V gene lost 5 bases and the J gene lost 7 bases, with 14 bases spanning the gap. The CDR3 sequence: CASSRTSQGEKLFF. DNA of the CDR3: TGTGCCAGCAGTCGGACAAGTCAGGGTGAAAAACTGTTTTTT.

V is TRBV2 and J is TRBJ1-2; D remains unclear. This CDR3 has 14 residues. The V end was cut by 6 bases, the J end by 0 bases, with 11 bases between. Germline CDR1 SNHLY, CDR2 FYNNEI. In nucleotides, the CDR3 is TGTGCCAGCAGGAGTTTAGTTCCTAACTATGGCTACACCTTC. Amino acids: CASRSLVPNYGYTF.

This chain joins TRBV7-7 and TRBJ2-1; D is undetermined. Germline V gives CDR1 SSHAT, CDR2 FNYEAQ (reference sequence). Deletions cut 0 bases from V and 8 bases from J, with 8 bases between. The CDR3 extends over 13 amino acids. CDR3 DNA sequence: TGTGCCAGCAGCTTAGCGGATGAGGATGAGCAGTTCTTC. Residues: CASSLADEDEQFF.

The gene calls are TRBV18 and TRBJ2-2, with D tentatively TRBD2 (6 bases). V lost 2 bases and J lost 1, with 17 bases in between. The V gene's germline CDR1 is KGHSH and CDR2 LQKENI. The CDR3 runs 18 residues. The CDR3 here is CASSPFPPASENTGELFF. The CDR3 DNA reads TGTGCCAGCTCACCATTCCCTCCTGCTAGCGAGAACACCGGGGAGCTGTTTTTT.

Written as DNA, the CDR3 is TGTGCCATCAGTGACGGGACTAGCAAGGATTGGGACCAAGAGACCCAGTACTTC. This codes for CAISDGTSKDWDQETQYF. The J gene is TRBJ2-5, the V gene TRBV10-3; 9 bases match TRBD2. The CDR3 contains 18 residues. The germline CDR1 and CDR2 sequences are ENHRY and SYGVKD. Losses at the gene ends were 3 bases for V and 0 bases for J; bases not matched to a gene: 11.

This clone showed up just a few times. The chain has TRBV7-3 and TRBJ1-2, with TRBD1 identical over 7 bases. V shed 5 bases and J 0 bases; nucleotides not matched to a gene: 6. Germline CDR1 reads SGHTA; CDR2 reads FQGTGA. CDR3 length: 15 amino acids. This CDR3 reads CASSPRGQANYGYTF. DNA of the CDR3: TGTGCCAGCAGCCCTAGAGGACAGGCTAACTATGGCTACACCTTC. The full variable domain, in which reference TRBV7-3 and TRBJ1-2 provide the parts outside the CDR3, is GAGVSQTPSNKVTEKGKYVELRCDPISGHTALYWYRQSLGQGPEFLIYFQGTGAADDSGLPNDRFFAVRPEGSVSTLKIQRTERGDSAVYLCASSPRGQANYGYTFGSGTRLTVV.

The V gene is TRBV18, the J gene TRBJ1-5, with 7 nucleotides matching TRBD1. The CDR3 consists of 13 residues. V was clipped by 2 bases and J by 7 bases; unmatched bases: 2. Germline V gene lookup returns CDR1 KGHSH and CDR2 LQKENI. The CDR3 spells CASSPDRAQPQHF. For the CDR3, the DNA is TGTGCCAGCTCACCAGACAGGGCCCAGCCCCAGCATTTT.

The chain recombines TRBV7-3 with TRBJ1-2; D possibly corresponds to TRBD1 (5 bases). The V gene lost 2 bases and the J gene lost 9 bases, with 13 bases spanning the gap. CDR1 is SGHTA and CDR2 is FQGTGA in the germline V gene. The CDR3 has 13 amino acids. CDR3 residues: CASSLEGSTSYTF. The CDR3 DNA follows: TGTGCCAGCAGCTTAGAGGGGAGCACGAGCTACACCTTC. Filled out from reference TRBV7-3 and TRBJ1-2, the complete variable domain reads GAGVSQTPSNKVTEKGKYVELRCDPISGHTALYWYRQSLGQGPEFLIYFQGTGAADDSGLPNDRFFAVRPEGSVSTLKIQRTERGDSAVYLCASSLEGSTSYTFGSGTRLTVV.

This chain connects TRBV6-6 to TRBJ1-1; weak D call: TRBD1 (6 bases). The V gene lost 0 bases and the J gene lost 12 bases, with 11 bases spanning the gap. In germline, CDR1 is MNHNY, CDR2 SVGAGI (reference sequence). The CDR3 loop spans 12 amino acids. This CDR3 is CASSYSGDTSFF. CDR3 sequence (DNA): TGTGCCAGCAGTTACTCTGGGGACACGTCTTTCTTT.

The CDR3 protein is CASSPNTEAFF. The CDR3 DNA follows: TGTGCCAGCTCTCCGAACACTGAAGCTTTCTTT. The chain joins TRBV18 to TRBJ1-1, with D uncertain. The V end was cut by 6 bases, the J end by 1 base, with 3 bases between. The CDR3 consists of 11 residues. Germline lookup yields CDR1 KGHSH and CDR2 LQKENI.

The chain joins TRBV5-1 to TRBJ2-5; tentatively, D is TRBD2 (6 bases). Between the trimmed V and J ends, which lost 0 bases and 7 bases, there was a span of 13 bases. This CDR3 comprises 14 residues. CDR1 SGHRS and CDR2 YFSETQ come from the germline V gene. The CDR3 spells CASSLAALGGTQYF. The CDR3 nucleotides are TGCGCCAGCAGCTTGGCCGCCCTGGGGGGGACCCAGTACTTC.

The chain joins TRBV7-2 to TRBJ1-1; D is unclear. Trimming left V 3 bases short and J 0 bases short, with 11 bases between. The germline CDR1 and CDR2 sequences are SGHTA and FQGNSA. The CDR3 is 15 residues long. This chain's CDR3 is CASSFFGGMNTEAFF. CDR3 bases: TGTGCCAGCAGCTTTTTCGGTGGAATGAACACTGAAGCTTTCTTT.